Included here is one T cell receptor (beta chain) sequence, with context. The data were obtained in a study of technical replicates of blood from several donors. Sequencing used immunoSEQ multiplex PCR; TCRdb keeps in-frame clones, though not all of them. The sample records tens of thousands of clones, more than 90% being singletons. The sequenced sample was T cells isolated from PBMCs. The receptor was derived from a human donor in good health.

CDR3 sequence: CASIWGPPNTEAFF. DNA for the CDR3: TGTGCCAGTATTTGGGGGCCGCCGAACACTGAAGCTTTCTTT. The chain has TRBV19 and TRBJ1-1, with D possibly TRBD1 on 6 matching bases. This CDR3 is built from 14 residues. Looked up from germline, CDR1 is LNHDA and CDR2 is SQIVND (reference sequence). The germline V and J ends were trimmed by 7 bases and 1 base, with 13 bases remaining between them.